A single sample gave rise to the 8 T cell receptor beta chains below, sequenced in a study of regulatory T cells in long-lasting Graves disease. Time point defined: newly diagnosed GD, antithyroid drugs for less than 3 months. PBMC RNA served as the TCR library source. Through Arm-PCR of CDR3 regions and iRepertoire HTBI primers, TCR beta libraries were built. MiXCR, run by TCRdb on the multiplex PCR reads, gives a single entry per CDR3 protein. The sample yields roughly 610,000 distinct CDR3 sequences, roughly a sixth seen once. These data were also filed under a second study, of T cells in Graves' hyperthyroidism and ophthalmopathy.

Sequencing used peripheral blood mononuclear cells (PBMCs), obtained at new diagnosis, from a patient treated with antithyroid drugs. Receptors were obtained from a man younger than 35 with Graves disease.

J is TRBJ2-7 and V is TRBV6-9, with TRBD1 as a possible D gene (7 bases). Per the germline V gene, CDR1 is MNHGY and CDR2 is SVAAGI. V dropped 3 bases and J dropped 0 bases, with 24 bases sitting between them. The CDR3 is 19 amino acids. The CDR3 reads CASSYPNLGGQTVSYEQYF. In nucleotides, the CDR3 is TGTGCCAGCAGTTACCCCAACCTCGGGGGACAGACCGTCTCCTACGAGCAGTACTTC.

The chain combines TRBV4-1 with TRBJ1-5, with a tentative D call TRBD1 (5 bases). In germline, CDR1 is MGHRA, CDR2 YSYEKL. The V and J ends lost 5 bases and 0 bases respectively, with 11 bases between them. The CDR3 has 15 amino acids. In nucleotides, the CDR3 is TGCGCCAGCAGCTTCAGGGACCTTAGCAATCAGCCCCAGCATTTT. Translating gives CASSFRDLSNQPQHF.

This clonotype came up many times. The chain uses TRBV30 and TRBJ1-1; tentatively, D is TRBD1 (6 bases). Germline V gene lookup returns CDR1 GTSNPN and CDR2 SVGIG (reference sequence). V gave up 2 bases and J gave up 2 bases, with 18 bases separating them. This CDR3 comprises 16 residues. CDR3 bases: TGTGCCTGGAGTACCCCTCGGGGGGCAGGCAACACTGAAGCTTTCTTT. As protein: CAWSTPRGAGNTEAFF.

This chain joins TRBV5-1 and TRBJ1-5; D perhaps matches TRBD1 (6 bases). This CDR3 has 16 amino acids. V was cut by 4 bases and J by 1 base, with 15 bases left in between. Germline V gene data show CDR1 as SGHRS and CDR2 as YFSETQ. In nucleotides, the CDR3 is TGCGCCAGCAGCCTCGGGATGAGGGGGAGCAATCAGCCCCAGCATTTT. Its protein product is CASSLGMRGSNQPQHF.

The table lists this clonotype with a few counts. In DNA, the CDR3 is TGCGCCAGCAGCTTGGGTGGCGGGAGCACGGGCGAGCAGTACTTC. Its protein is CASSLGGGSTGEQYF. The rearrangement links TRBV5-1 to TRBJ2-7; 7 bases align to TRBD2. The CDR3 has 15 amino acids. V dropped 0 bases and J dropped 6; count of bases not matched to a gene: 9. Germline CDR1 reads SGHRS; CDR2 reads YFSETQ.

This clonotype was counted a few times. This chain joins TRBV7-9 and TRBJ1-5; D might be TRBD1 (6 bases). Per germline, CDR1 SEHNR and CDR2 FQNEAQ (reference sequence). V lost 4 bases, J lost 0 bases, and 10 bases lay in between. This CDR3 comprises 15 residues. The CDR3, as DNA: TGTGCCAGCAGCTCGGGACAAATTAGCAATCAGCCCCAGCATTTT. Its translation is CASSSGQISNQPQHF. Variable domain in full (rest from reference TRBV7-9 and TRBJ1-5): DTGVSQNPRHKITKRGQNVTFRCDPISEHNRLYWYRQTLGQGPEFLTYFQNEAQLEKSRLLSDRFSAERPKGSFSTLEIQRTEQGDSAMYLCASSSGQISNQPQHFGDGTRLSIL.

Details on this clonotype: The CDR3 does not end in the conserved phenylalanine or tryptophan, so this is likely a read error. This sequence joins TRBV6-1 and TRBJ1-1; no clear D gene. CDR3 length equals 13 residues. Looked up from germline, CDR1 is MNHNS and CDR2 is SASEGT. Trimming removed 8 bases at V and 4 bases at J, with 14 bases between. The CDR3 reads CASGAAVGTEAFC. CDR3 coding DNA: TGTGCCAGCGGAGCAGCCGTGGGCACTGAAGCTTTCTGT.

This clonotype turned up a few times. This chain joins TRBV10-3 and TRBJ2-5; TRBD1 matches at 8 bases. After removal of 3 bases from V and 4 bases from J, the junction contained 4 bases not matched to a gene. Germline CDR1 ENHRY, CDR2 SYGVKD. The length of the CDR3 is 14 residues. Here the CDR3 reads CAISDQGAPETQYF. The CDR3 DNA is TGTGCCATCAGTGACCAGGGGGCCCCAGAGACCCAGTACTTC.